Listed here are 17 T cell receptor beta chains from one sample, sequenced in a study of cytomegalovirus exposure and HLA in healthy donors. The PCR ran on 60 Vbeta and 13 Jbeta primers. Clones were read by immunoSEQ multiplex PCR, and TCRdb kept only the in-frame ones, dropping some. The table lists about 170,000 clones, almost 80% of them singletons. The specimen sequenced was PBMCs. All receptors derive from a man between 35 and 55 years old in good health and CMV-seropositive.

This rearrangement joins TRBV19 to TRBJ1-1; possible D gene TRBD1, 6 bases. Germline CDR1 is LNHDA and CDR2 is SQIVND (reference sequence). V dropped 7 bases and J dropped 7 bases, with 10 bases sitting between them. The CDR3 length is 11 residues. CDR3 coding DNA: TGTGCCAGTATCAGGGGTGGTGAAGCTTTCTTT. Residues: CASIRGGEAFF.

This sequence joins TRBV6-5 and TRBJ2-1, with 7 bases aligning to TRBD1. CDR1 is MNHEY, CDR2 SVGAGI, per germline. The CDR3 spans 15 residues. The ends lost 6 bases at V and 4 bases at J; junction bases unmatched: 9. This chain's CDR3 is CASSPEQGSYNEQFF. The CDR3, as DNA: TGTGCCAGCAGCCCGGAACAGGGGTCTTACAATGAGCAGTTCTTC.

V usage is TRBV9 and J usage is TRBJ2-7; 7 bases are shared with TRBD2. Germline V gives CDR1 SGDLS, CDR2 YYNGEE. After removal of 4 bases from V and 3 bases from J, the junction contained 7 bases not matched to a gene. This CDR3 has 14 amino acids. CDR3 DNA: TGTGCCAGCAGCCCCCCCGGGACTATCTACGAGCAGTACTTC. Protein: CASSPPGTIYEQYF.

Points on this clone: Other DNA sequences of this sample code for an identical CDR3. The rearrangement uses TRBV18 and TRBJ2-5, with D hard to call. Germline V gene lookup returns CDR1 KGHSH and CDR2 LQKENI. CDR3 length: 12 residues. V gave up 0 bases and J gave up 5 bases, with 4 bases separating them. The CDR3: CASSPPSETQYF. DNA of the CDR3: TGTGCCAGCTCACCACCGAGCGAGACCCAGTACTTC.

The chain carries TRBV19 and TRBJ1-2; no clear D gene. Trimming pared 5 bases from V and 0 bases from J, leaving 7 bases between. There are 13 residues in the CDR3. Looked up from germline, CDR1 is LNHDA and CDR2 is SQIVND (reference sequence). The CDR3 sequence is CASSPQTNYGYTF. The CDR3 coding sequence is TGTGCCAGTAGTCCTCAGACTAACTATGGCTACACCTTC.

The chain has TRBV5-4 and TRBJ2-7; tentative D call: TRBD2 (5 bases). Trimming stripped 1 base from V and 6 bases from J, with 14 bases between. CDR3 size: 14 residues. Germline-derived CDR1 and CDR2 are SGHNT and YYREEE (reference sequence). In DNA, the CDR3 is TGTGCCAGCAGCTTGAGCGGAGCCGGTCGCGAGCAGTACTTC. Translating it yields CASSLSGAGREQYF.

V gene TRBV5-1 combines with J gene TRBJ2-2; no reliable D call. Trimming removed 1 base from V and 0 bases from J, with 10 bases in between. Germline values: CDR1 SGHRS, CDR2 YFSETQ. CDR3 size: 16 residues. As DNA, the CDR3 is TGCGCCAGCAGCTTGTCCGCACATGCGAACACCGGGGAGCTGTTTTTT. Translated, it gives CASSLSAHANTGELFF.

The chain employs TRBV5-5 and TRBJ1-2; 8 bases are a match to TRBD1. Germline lookup yields CDR1 SGHKS and CDR2 YYEKEE (reference sequence). Trimming removed 4 bases from V and 4 bases from J; junction bases left unmatched: 6. The CDR3 has 14 amino acids. The CDR3 here is CASSQQGGPYGYTF. DNA for the CDR3: TGTGCCAGCAGCCAACAGGGGGGTCCCTATGGCTACACCTTC.

The chain combines TRBV6-5 with TRBJ2-7; maybe TRBD2 (5 bases). The germline V gene encodes CDR1 MNHEY and CDR2 SVGAGI. V was trimmed by 5 bases and J by 3 bases, leaving 14 bases between them. The CDR3 spans 14 residues. DNA of the CDR3: TGTGCCAGCAGTAAACTAGGATTTCTCTACGAGCAGTACTTC. Translating gives CASSKLGFLYEQYF.

The chain has TRBV27 and TRBJ2-7, with 9 bases aligning to TRBD1. Germline loops: CDR1 MNHEY, CDR2 SMNVEV (reference sequence). CDR3 size: 14 residues. The V and J ends lost 7 bases and 4 bases, in that order; junction bases with no gene match: 8. The CDR3 reads CASTPGTGLYEQYF. CDR3 nucleotide sequence: TGTGCCAGCACCCCCGGGACAGGGTTGTACGAGCAGTACTTC.

The chain links TRBV6-1 to TRBJ2-3, with D perhaps matching TRBD2 (5 bases). V was clipped by 6 bases and J by 1 base, with 8 bases between them. Germline V gives CDR1 MNHNS, CDR2 SASEGT. This CDR3 has 13 residues. The CDR3 nucleotides read TGTGCCAGCAGAGGACTTGGCACAGATACGCAGTATTTT. It encodes CASRGLGTDTQYF.

Remarks on this clone: This CDR3 is also generated by other DNA sequences in the sample. The chain uses TRBV28 and TRBJ2-2, with 7 bases aligning to TRBD2. The ends lost 6 bases at V and 1 base at J; junction bases unmatched: 5. Germline V gives CDR1 MDHEN, CDR2 SYDVKM. The CDR3 consists of 15 residues. CDR3 nucleotide sequence: TGTGCCAGCAGGCCAACTAGCGAGAACACCGGGGAGCTGTTTTTT. Translation gives CASRPTSENTGELFF.

The chain recombines TRBV19 with TRBJ1-5, with 10 bases lining up with TRBD1. There are 18 residues in the CDR3. Germline V gives CDR1 LNHDA, CDR2 SQIVND (reference sequence). Unmatched junction bases numbered 14, after V lost 5 bases and J lost 4 bases. CDR3 in DNA: TGTGCCAGTAGTCCCCGGGACAGGGGAGTTGCTCGGAATCAGCCCCAGCATTTT. Its translation is CASSPRDRGVARNQPQHF. Filled out from reference TRBV19 and TRBJ1-5, the complete variable domain reads DGGITQSPKYLFRKEGQNVTLSCEQNLNHDAMYWYRQDPGQGLRLIYYSQIVNDFQKGDIAEGYSVSREKKESFPLTVTSAQKNPTAFYLCASSPRDRGVARNQPQHFGDGTRLSIL.

V is TRBV28 and J is TRBJ2-7, with D perhaps TRBD1 (6 bases). Germline V CDR1 and CDR2: MDHEN, SYDVKM. There are 12 residues in the CDR3. V lost 7 bases and J 2 bases, leaving 9 bases between the germline ends. In DNA, the CDR3 is TGTGCCAGCACTTGGGGGCCCTACGAGCAGTACTTC. Encoded protein: CASTWGPYEQYF. The variable domain in full, with the rest retrieved from reference TRBV28 and TRBJ2-7, is DVKVTQSSRYLVKRTGEKVFLECVQDMDHENMFWYRQDPGLGLRLIYFSYDVKMKEKGDIPEGYSVSREKKERFSLILESASTNQTSMYLCASTWGPYEQYFGPGTRLTVT.

On this clone: Its ends do not fully match the called genes, so a read error is possible. The CDR3: CASKGTTIYIF. The DNA for the CDR3 is TGTGCCAGTAAGGGGACAACTATCTACATCTTC. The chain employs TRBV19 and TRBJ2-4; D is perhaps TRBD1 (6 bases). The germline V gene has CDR1 LNHDA and CDR2 SQIVND (reference sequence). The CDR3 is 11 residues long.

The V and J genes are TRBV6-5 and TRBJ2-4; 8 bases are shared with TRBD2. Germline CDR1 MNHEY, CDR2 SVGAGI. The CDR3 has 14 amino acids. V was clipped by 9 bases and J by 0 bases; unmatched bases: 4. In nucleotides, the CDR3 is TGTGCCAGTGCCCGGGGGGGAGCCAAAAACATTCAGTACTTC. Translating it yields CASARGGAKNIQYF.

The chain links TRBV6-1 to TRBJ1-1; D call uncertain. The CDR3 has 13 amino acids. V was clipped by 4 bases and J by 1 base, with 7 bases between them. Germline-derived CDR1 and CDR2 are MNHNS and SASEGT. The CDR3 region is CASSGVRNTEAFF. CDR3 DNA: TGTGCCAGCAGTGGAGTTAGGAACACTGAAGCTTTCTTT.